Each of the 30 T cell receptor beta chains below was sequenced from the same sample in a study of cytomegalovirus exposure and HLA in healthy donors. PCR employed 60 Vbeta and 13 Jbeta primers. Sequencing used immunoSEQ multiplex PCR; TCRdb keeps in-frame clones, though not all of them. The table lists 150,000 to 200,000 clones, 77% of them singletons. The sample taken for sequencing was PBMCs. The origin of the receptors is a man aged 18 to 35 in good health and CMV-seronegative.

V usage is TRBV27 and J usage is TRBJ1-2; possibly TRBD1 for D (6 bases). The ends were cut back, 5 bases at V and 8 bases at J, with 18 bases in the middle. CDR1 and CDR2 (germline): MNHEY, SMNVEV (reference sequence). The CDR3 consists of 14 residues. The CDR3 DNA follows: TGTGCCAGCAGTATGGGTGTGTCAGGGGTAGGCTACACCTTC. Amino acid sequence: CASSMGVSGVGYTF.

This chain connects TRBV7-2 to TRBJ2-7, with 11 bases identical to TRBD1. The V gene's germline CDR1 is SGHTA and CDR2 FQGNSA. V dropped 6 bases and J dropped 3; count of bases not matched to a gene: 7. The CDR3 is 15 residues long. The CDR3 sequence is CASRRPGQGDYEQYF. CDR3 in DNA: TGTGCCAGCAGGCGGCCGGGACAGGGGGACTACGAGCAGTACTTC. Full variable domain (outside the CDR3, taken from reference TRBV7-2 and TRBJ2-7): GAGVSQSPSNKVTEKGKDVELRCDPISGHTALYWYRQSLGQGLEFLIYFQGNSAPDKSGLPSDRFSAERTGGSVSTLTIQRTQQEDSAVYLCASRRPGQGDYEQYFGPGTRLTVT.

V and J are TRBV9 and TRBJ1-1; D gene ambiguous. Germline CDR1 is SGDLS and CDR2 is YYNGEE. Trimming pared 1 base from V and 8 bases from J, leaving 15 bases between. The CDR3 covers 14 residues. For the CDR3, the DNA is TGTGCCAGCAGCGTACTTCCCGAGCTAGGAGAAGCTTTCTTT. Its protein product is CASSVLPELGEAFF.

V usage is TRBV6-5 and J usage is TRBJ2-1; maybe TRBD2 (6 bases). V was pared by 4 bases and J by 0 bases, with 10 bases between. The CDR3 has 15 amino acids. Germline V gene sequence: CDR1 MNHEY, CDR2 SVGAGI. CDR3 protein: CASSFDGGSYNEQFF. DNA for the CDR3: TGTGCCAGCAGTTTTGACGGGGGCTCCTACAATGAGCAGTTCTTC.

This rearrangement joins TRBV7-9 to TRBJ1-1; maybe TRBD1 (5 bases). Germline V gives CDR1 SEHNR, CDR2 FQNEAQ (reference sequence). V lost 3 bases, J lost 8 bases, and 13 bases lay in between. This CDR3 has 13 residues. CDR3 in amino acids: CASSFAWGVEAFF. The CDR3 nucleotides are TGTGCCAGCAGCTTCGCCTGGGGGGTCGAAGCTTTCTTT.

CDR3 amino acids: CASSTQGAETQYF. In DNA form, the CDR3 reads TGTGCCAGTAGTACACAGGGGGCGGAGACCCAGTACTTC. The chain combines TRBV19 with TRBJ2-5, with 9 bases identical to TRBD1. Germline-derived CDR1 and CDR2 are LNHDA and SQIVND (reference sequence). Germline trimming cut 4 bases from V and 5 bases from J; bases unmatched to any gene: 2. The CDR3 totals 13 residues. The complete variable domain, with remaining parts taken from reference TRBV19 and TRBJ2-5, reads DGGITQSPKYLFRKEGQNVTLSCEQNLNHDAMYWYRQDPGQGLRLIYYSQIVNDFQKGDIAEGYSVSREKKESFPLTVTSAQKNPTAFYLCASSTQGAETQYFGPGTRLLVL.

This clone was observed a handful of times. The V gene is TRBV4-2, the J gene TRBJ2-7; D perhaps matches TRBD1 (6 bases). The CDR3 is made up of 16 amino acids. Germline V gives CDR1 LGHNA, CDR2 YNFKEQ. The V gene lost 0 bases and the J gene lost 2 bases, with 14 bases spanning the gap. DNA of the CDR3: TGTGCCAGCAGCCAAGACTCGACAGGCACAACCTACGAGCAGTACTTC. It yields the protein CASSQDSTGTTYEQYF.

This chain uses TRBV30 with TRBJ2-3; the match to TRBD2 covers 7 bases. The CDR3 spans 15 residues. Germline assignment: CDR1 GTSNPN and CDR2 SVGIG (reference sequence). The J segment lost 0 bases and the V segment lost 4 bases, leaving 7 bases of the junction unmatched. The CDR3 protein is CAWNRLALSTDTQYF. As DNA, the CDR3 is TGTGCCTGGAACCGACTAGCCTTAAGCACAGATACGCAGTATTTT.

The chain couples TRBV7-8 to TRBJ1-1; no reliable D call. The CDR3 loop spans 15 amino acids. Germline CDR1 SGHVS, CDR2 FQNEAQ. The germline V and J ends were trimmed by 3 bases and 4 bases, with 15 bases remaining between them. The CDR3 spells CASSFLREEGTEAFF. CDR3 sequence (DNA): TGTGCCAGCAGCTTCCTCCGCGAGGAGGGCACTGAAGCTTTCTTT.

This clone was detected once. CDR3 DNA sequence: TGCGCCAGCAGCTTGAGAGAAATGACAGCGGCCAACGTCCTGACTTTC. As protein: CASSLREMTAANVLTF. The chain combines TRBV5-1 with TRBJ2-6; perhaps TRBD1 as D (5 bases). The CDR3 has 16 amino acids. CDR1 is SGHRS and CDR2 is YFSETQ in the germline V gene. The ends were cut back, 1 base at V and 6 bases at J, with 14 bases in the middle.

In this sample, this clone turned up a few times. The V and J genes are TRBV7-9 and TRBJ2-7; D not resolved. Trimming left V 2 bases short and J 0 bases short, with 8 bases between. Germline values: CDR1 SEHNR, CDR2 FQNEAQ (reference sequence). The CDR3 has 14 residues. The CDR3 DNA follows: TGTGCCAGCAGCTTAATGCCTAGCTCCTACGAGCAGTACTTC. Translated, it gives CASSLMPSSYEQYF.

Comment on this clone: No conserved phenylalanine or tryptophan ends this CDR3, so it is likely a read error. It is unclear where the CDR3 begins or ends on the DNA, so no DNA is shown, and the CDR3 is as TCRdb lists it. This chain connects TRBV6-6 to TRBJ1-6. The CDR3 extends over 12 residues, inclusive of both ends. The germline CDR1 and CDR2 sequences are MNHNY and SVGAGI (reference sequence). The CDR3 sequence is CASRDAGGVLGL.

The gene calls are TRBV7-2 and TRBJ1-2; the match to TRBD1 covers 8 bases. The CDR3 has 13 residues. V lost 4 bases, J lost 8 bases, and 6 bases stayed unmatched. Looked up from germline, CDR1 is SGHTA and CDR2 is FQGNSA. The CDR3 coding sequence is TGTGCCAGCAGCTCCGGACAGGGACGGGGCTACACCTTC. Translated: CASSSGQGRGYTF.

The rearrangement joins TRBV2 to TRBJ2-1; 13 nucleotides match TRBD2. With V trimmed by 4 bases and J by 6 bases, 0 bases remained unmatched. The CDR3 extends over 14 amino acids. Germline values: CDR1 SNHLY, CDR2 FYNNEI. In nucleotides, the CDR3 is TGTGCCAGCAGTGGGACTAGCGGGAGCAATGAGCAGTTCTTC. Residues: CASSGTSGSNEQFF.

Written as DNA, the CDR3 is TGTGCCAGCAGCTTTCCCGGGACAGGGTATGGCTACACCTTC. Its protein product is CASSFPGTGYGYTF. V and J are TRBV5-6 and TRBJ1-2, with 9 bases identical to TRBD1. Germline V gene sequence: CDR1 SGHDT, CDR2 YYEEEE. The V and J ends lost 2 bases and 5 bases, in that order; junction bases with no gene match: 4. The CDR3 runs to 14 residues.

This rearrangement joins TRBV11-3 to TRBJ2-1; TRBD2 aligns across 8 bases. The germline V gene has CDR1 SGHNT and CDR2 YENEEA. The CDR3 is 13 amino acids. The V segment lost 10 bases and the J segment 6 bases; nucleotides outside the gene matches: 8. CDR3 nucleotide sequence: TGTGCCACCTCCGGGACTAGGGTCAATGAGCAGTTCTTC. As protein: CATSGTRVNEQFF.

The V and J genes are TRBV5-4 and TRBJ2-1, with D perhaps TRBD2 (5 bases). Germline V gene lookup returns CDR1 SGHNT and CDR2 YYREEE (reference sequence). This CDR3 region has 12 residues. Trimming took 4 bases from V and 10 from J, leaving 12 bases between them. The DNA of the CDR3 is TGTGCCAGCAGCGGGAGAACGTGGGAGCAGTTCTTC. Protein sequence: CASSGRTWEQFF.

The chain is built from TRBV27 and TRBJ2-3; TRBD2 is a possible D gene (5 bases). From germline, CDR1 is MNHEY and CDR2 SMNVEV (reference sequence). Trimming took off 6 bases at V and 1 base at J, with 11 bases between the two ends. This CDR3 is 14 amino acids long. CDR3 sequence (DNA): TGTGCCAGCAGGTCCCCCGGGGGCACAGATACGCAGTATTTT. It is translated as CASRSPGGTDTQYF.

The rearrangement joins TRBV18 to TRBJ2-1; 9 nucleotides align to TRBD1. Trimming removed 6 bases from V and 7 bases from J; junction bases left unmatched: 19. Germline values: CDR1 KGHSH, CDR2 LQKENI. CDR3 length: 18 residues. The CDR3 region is CASSRVELSGTGWNEQFF. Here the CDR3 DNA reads TGTGCCAGCTCCCGAGTGGAGTTATCCGGGACAGGGTGGAATGAGCAGTTCTTC. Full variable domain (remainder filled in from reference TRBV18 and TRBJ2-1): NAGVMQNPRHLVRRRGQEARLRCSPMKGHSHVYWYRQLPEEGLKFMVYLQKENIIDESGMPKERFSAEFPKEGPSILRIQQVVRGDSAAYFCASSRVELSGTGWNEQFFGPGTRLTVL.

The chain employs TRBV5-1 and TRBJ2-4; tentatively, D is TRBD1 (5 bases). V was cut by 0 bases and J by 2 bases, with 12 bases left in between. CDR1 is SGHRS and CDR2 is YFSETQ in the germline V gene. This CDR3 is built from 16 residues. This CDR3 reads CASSLVVGRTKNIQYF. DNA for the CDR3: TGCGCCAGCAGCTTGGTTGTGGGGCGAACCAAAAACATTCAGTACTTC.

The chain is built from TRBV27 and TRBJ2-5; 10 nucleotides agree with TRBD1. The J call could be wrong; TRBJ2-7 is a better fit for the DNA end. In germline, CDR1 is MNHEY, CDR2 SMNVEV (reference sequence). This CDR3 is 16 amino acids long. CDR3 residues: CASSYTGTGVPYEQYF. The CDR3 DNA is TGTGCCAGCAGTTACACCGGGACAGGGGTCCCCTACGAGCAGTACTTC.

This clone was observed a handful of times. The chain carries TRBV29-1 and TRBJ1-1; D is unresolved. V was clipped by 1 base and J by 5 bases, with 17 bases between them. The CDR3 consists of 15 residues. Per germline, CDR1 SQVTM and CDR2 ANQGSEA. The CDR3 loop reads CSVEGGEATWTEAFF. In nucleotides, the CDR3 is TGCAGCGTTGAAGGTGGTGAGGCCACTTGGACTGAAGCTTTCTTT. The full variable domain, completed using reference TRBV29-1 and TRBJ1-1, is SAVISQKPSRDICQRGTSLTIQCQVDSQVTMMFWYRQQPGQSLTLIATANQGSEATYESGFVIDKFPISRPNLTFSTLTVSNMSPEDSSIYLCSVEGGEATWTEAFFGQGTRLTVV.

CDR3 region: CASSEGGASGHNEQFF. The CDR3 DNA follows: TGTGCCAGCAGTGAAGGAGGGGCTAGCGGGCACAATGAGCAGTTCTTC. The rearrangement links TRBV25-1 to TRBJ2-1; 8 bases line up with TRBD2. V trimming: 2 bases; J trimming: 5 bases; junction bases outside the gene matches: 8. Germline CDR1 is MGHDK and CDR2 is SYGVNS. The CDR3 has 16 residues.

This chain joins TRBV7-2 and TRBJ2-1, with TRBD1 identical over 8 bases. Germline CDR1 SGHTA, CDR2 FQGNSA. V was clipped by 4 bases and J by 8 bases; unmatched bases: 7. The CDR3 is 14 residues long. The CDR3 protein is CASSYYRGVDEQFF. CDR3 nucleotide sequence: TGTGCCAGCAGCTATTACAGGGGGGTCGATGAGCAGTTCTTC.

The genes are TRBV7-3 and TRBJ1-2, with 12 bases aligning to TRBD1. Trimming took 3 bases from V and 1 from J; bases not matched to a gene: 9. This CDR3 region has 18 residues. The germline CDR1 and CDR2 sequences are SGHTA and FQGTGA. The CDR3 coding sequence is TGTGCCAGCAGCTTTCAGCCGGGACAGGGGGCTGTTAACTATGGCTACACCTTC. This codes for CASSFQPGQGAVNYGYTF.

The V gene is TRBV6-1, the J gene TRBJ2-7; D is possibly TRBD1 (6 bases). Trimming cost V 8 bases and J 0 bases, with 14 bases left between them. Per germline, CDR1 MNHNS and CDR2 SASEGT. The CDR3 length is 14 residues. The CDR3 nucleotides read TGTGCCAGCGCAGGCTCGGGACACTCCTACGAGCAGTACTTC. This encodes CASAGSGHSYEQYF.

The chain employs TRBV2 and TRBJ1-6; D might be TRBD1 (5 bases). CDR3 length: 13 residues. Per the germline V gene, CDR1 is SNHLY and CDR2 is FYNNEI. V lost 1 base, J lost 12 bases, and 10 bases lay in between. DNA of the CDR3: TGTGCCAGCAGTGAAGACCCCCAGGGACCCCTCCACTTT. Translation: CASSEDPQGPLHF.

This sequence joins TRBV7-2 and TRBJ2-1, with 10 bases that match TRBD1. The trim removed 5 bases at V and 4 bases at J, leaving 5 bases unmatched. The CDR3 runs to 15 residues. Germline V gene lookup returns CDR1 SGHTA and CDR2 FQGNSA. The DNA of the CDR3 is TGTGCCAGCAGCCGACAGGGGGCGGTTTACAATGAGCAGTTCTTC. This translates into CASSRQGAVYNEQFF. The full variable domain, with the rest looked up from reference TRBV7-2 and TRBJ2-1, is GAGVSQSPSNKVTEKGKDVELRCDPISGHTALYWYRQSLGQGLEFLIYFQGNSAPDKSGLPSDRFSAERTGGSVSTLTIQRTQQEDSAVYLCASSRQGAVYNEQFFGPGTRLTVL.

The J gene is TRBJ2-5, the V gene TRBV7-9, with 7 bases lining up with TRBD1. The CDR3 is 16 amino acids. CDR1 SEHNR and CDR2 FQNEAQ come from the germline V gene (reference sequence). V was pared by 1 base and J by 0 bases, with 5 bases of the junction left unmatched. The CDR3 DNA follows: TGTGCCAGCAGCTTAGGGGACAGATCGTACCAAGAGACCCAGTACTTC. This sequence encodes CASSLGDRSYQETQYF. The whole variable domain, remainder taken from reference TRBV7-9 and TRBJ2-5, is DTGVSQNPRHKITKRGQNVTFRCDPISEHNRLYWYRQTLGQGPEFLTYFQNEAQLEKSRLLSDRFSAERPKGSFSTLEIQRTEQGDSAMYLCASSLGDRSYQETQYFGPGTRLLVL.

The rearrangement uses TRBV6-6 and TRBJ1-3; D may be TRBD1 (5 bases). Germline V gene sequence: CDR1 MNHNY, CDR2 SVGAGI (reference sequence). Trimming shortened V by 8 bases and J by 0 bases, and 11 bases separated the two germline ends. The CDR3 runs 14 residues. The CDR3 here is CASGHTGSGNTIYF. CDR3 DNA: TGTGCCAGCGGACATACAGGCTCTGGAAACACCATATATTTT.